A selection of T cell receptor beta chains follows, all from one sample in a study of breast tumors, draining lymph nodes, adjacent tissues. From the multiplex PCR reads, TCRdb called clonotypes with MiXCR, one entry per CDR3 protein. In the table there are about 170,000 distinct CDR3 sequences, roughly 35% of which are singletons. The sequencing input was axillary lymph node tissue. The receptors derive from a female donor with breast cancer. Some clones in this sample may be carry-over from other donors' samples. The CDR3 runs from the conserved cysteine through the conserved F or W. A D gene is named only where the DNA matches it firmly. Size tells how often a clone was seen (once, few, many) or the class of an expanded clone, and some rows leave it out.

abundance: many
j_gene: TRBJ2-1
d_gene: -
v_gene: TRBV5-1
CDR3aa: CASSLGQVRYNEQFF
CDR3nt: TGCGCCAGCAGCTTGGGACAGGTACGCTACAATGAGCAGTTCTTC

abundance: -
j_gene: TRBJ2-1
d_gene: -
v_gene: TRBV7-3
CDR3aa: CASSRTGNSYNEQFF
CDR3nt: TGTGCCAGCAGCAGGACCGGGAATTCCTACAATGAGCAGTTCTTC

abundance: -
j_gene: TRBJ2-7
d_gene: TRBD1
v_gene: TRBV20-1
CDR3aa: CSAGTGQGAYEQYF
CDR3nt: TGCAGTGCTGGAACCGGACAGGGGGCCTACGAGCAGTACTTC

abundance: many
j_gene: TRBJ1-6
d_gene: TRBD1
v_gene: TRBV4-2
CDR3aa: CASSQEGQGVKVSPLHF
CDR3nt: TGTGCCAGCAGCCAAGAGGGACAGGGGGTTAAAGTTTCACCCCTCCACTTT

abundance: few
j_gene: TRBJ2-1
d_gene: -
v_gene: TRBV20-1
CDR3aa: CSARHPITYNEQFF
CDR3nt: TGCAGTGCTAGACACCCGATTACCTACAATGAGCAGTTCTTC

abundance: few
j_gene: TRBJ2-7
d_gene: -
v_gene: TRBV28
CDR3aa: CAVGSFYGGQYF
CDR3nt: TGTGCCGTCGGGAGTTTCTACGGGGGGCAGTACTTC

abundance: many
j_gene: TRBJ1-5
d_gene: TRBD1
v_gene: TRBV20-1
CDR3aa: CSARQGGDQPQHF
CDR3nt: TGCAGTGCTAGGCAGGGGGGTGATCAGCCCCAGCATTTT

abundance: many
j_gene: TRBJ1-2
d_gene: -
v_gene: TRBV5-5
CDR3aa: CASSLNNSVPPPLYGYTF
CDR3nt: TGTGCCAGCAGCTTGAACAATTCCGTTCCCCCCCCTCTCTATGGCTACACCTTC

abundance: -
j_gene: TRBJ2-5
d_gene: -
v_gene: TRBV5-1
CDR3aa: CASSLGGGTAEETQYF
CDR3nt: TGCGCCAGCAGCTTGGGGGGCGGGACAGCCGAAGAGACCCAGTACTTC

abundance: once
j_gene: TRBJ2-3
d_gene: -
v_gene: TRBV7-3
CDR3aa: CASSLTGGPYNEQYF
CDR3nt: TGTGCCAGCAGCTTAACAGGGGGGCCCTACAATGAGCAGTATTTT

abundance: many
j_gene: TRBJ2-1
d_gene: -
v_gene: TRBV12-3/TRBV12-4
CDR3aa: CASSWDTVEQFF
CDR3nt: TGTGCCAGCAGCTGGGACACGGTTGAGCAGTTCTTC

abundance: -
j_gene: TRBJ1-6
d_gene: TRBD1
v_gene: TRBV12-3/TRBV12-4
CDR3aa: CASSRTGLTPLHF
CDR3nt: TGTGCCAGCAGTAGGACAGGGCTTACACCCCTCCACTTT

abundance: many
j_gene: TRBJ2-3
d_gene: TRBD2
v_gene: TRBV7-9
CDR3aa: CASSLILAGYTDTQYF
CDR3nt: TGTGCCAGCAGCTTAATCCTAGCGGGGTACACAGATACGCAGTATTTT

abundance: few
j_gene: TRBJ2-7
d_gene: TRBD2
v_gene: TRBV6-1
CDR3aa: CATYRGGISSYEQYF
CDR3nt: TGTGCCACCTACCGGGGGGGAATAAGCTCCTACGAGCAGTACTTC

abundance: -
j_gene: TRBJ1-4
d_gene: -
v_gene: TRBV2
CDR3aa: CAGSDGQANEKLFF
CDR3nt: TGTGCCGGCAGTGATGGGCAGGCTAATGAAAAGCTGTTTTTT

abundance: many
j_gene: TRBJ2-5
d_gene: -
v_gene: TRBV30
CDR3aa: CAWSLTGTETQYF
CDR3nt: TGTGCCTGGAGCCTCACGGGGACGGAGACCCAGTACTTC

abundance: -
j_gene: TRBJ2-4
d_gene: -
v_gene: TRBV12-3/TRBV12-4
CDR3aa: CASSLLVALAKNIQYF
CDR3nt: TGTGCCAGCAGTTTATTGGTTGCCCTAGCCAAAAACATTCAGTACTTC

abundance: many
j_gene: TRBJ1-3
d_gene: -
v_gene: TRBV6-1
CDR3aa: CASRDTGNTIYF
CDR3nt: TGTGCCAGCAGGGACACTGGAAACACCATATATTTT

abundance: many
j_gene: TRBJ1-2
d_gene: -
v_gene: TRBV6-5
CDR3aa: CASSHSNQAGYTF
CDR3nt: TGTGCCAGCAGTCACTCGAACCAGGCAGGCTACACCTTC

abundance: -
j_gene: TRBJ2-5
d_gene: TRBD2
v_gene: TRBV24-1
CDR3aa: CATSAGGLAGGGETQYF
CDR3nt: TGTGCCACCAGTGCCGGTGGGCTAGCGGGAGGGGGGGAGACCCAGTACTTC

abundance: -
j_gene: TRBJ1-5
d_gene: -
v_gene: TRBV11-2
CDR3aa: CASSADSYEQPQHF
CDR3nt: TGTGCCAGCAGCGCGGACAGTTACGAGCAGCCCCAGCATTTT

abundance: many
j_gene: TRBJ2-7
d_gene: -
v_gene: TRBV10-1
CDR3aa: CASGDSIHEQYF
CDR3nt: TGCGCCAGTGGGGACTCTATCCACGAGCAGTACTTC

abundance: once
j_gene: TRBJ2-7
d_gene: -
v_gene: TRBV10-2
CDR3aa: CASRDRGRGSEQYF
CDR3nt: TGCGCCAGCAGAGATCGGGGCAGGGGATCCGAGCAGTACTTC

abundance: -
j_gene: TRBJ2-1
d_gene: TRBD1
v_gene: TRBV5-6
CDR3aa: CASRRDRTLNEHFF
CDR3nt: TGTGCCAGCAGAAGGGACAGGACTTTGAATGAGCATTTCTTC

abundance: many
j_gene: TRBJ2-3
d_gene: TRBD1
v_gene: TRBV12-3/TRBV12-4
CDR3aa: CASSLRPRDRGTDTQYF
CDR3nt: TGTGCCAGCAGTCTAAGGCCCCGGGACAGGGGCACAGATACGCAGTATTTT

abundance: -
j_gene: TRBJ1-2
d_gene: -
v_gene: TRBV18
CDR3aa: CASSPLSPGADYGYTF
CDR3nt: TGTGCCAGCTCACCACTGTCCCCAGGGGCTGACTATGGCTACACCTTC

abundance: -
j_gene: TRBJ2-3
d_gene: -
v_gene: TRBV7-2
CDR3aa: CASSQIGVLSTDTQYF
CDR3nt: TGTGCCAGCAGCCAAATCGGGGTACTAAGCACAGACACGCAGTATTTT

abundance: -
j_gene: TRBJ1-5
d_gene: -
v_gene: TRBV10-3
CDR3aa: CAISARGDGSNQPQHF
CDR3nt: TGTGCCATCAGTGCTAGAGGGGACGGTAGCAATCAGCCCCAGCATTTT

abundance: many
j_gene: TRBJ2-7
d_gene: -
v_gene: TRBV5-6
CDR3aa: CASSTGTREQYF
CDR3nt: TGTGCCAGCAGCACAGGGACCCGCGAGCAGTACTTC

abundance: many
j_gene: TRBJ2-7
d_gene: TRBD1
v_gene: TRBV6-2/TRBV6-3
CDR3aa: CASSPDRGSREQYF
CDR3nt: TGTGCCAGCAGTCCGGACAGGGGGTCGCGGGAGCAGTACTTC

abundance: many
j_gene: TRBJ1-3
d_gene: TRBD1
v_gene: TRBV18
CDR3aa: CASSPQTGWDGNTIYF
CDR3nt: TGTGCCAGCTCACCACAGACAGGGTGGGACGGAAACACCATATATTTT

abundance: many
j_gene: TRBJ2-7
d_gene: -
v_gene: TRBV6-1
CDR3aa: CASSEFGGGVDEQYF
CDR3nt: TGTGCCAGCAGTGAATTCGGGGGCGGGGTGGACGAGCAGTACTTC

abundance: many
j_gene: TRBJ2-1
d_gene: -
v_gene: TRBV7-2
CDR3aa: CASSLVGGLNEQFF
CDR3nt: TGTGCCAGCAGCTTAGTAGGTGGTCTCAATGAGCAGTTCTTC

abundance: many
j_gene: TRBJ2-5
d_gene: -
v_gene: TRBV30
CDR3aa: CAWRITQGRETQYF
CDR3nt: TGTGCCTGGAGAATCACGCAGGGACGGGAGACCCAGTACTTC

abundance: many
j_gene: TRBJ1-2
d_gene: TRBD1
v_gene: TRBV19
CDR3aa: CASRRTGLYGYTF
CDR3nt: TGTGCCAGTAGGAGGACAGGATTATATGGCTACACCTTC

abundance: many
j_gene: TRBJ2-2
d_gene: TRBD2
v_gene: TRBV7-8
CDR3aa: CASSLLAGGTGELFF
CDR3nt: TGTGCCAGCAGCTTACTAGCGGGGGGCACCGGGGAGCTGTTTTTT

abundance: many
j_gene: TRBJ1-6
d_gene: -
v_gene: TRBV4-2
CDR3aa: CASSQGVGDNSPLHF
CDR3nt: TGTGCCAGCAGCCAAGGTGTAGGGGATAATTCACCCCTCCACTTT